A selection of T cell receptor beta chains follows, all from one sample in a study of T cell responses to AZD1222 COVID-19 vaccine. The assay was immunoSEQ multiplex PCR, and TCRdb's table has in-frame clones only and misses some. Here the sample spans tens of thousands of clones, more than 70% being singletons. This specimen consisted of peripheral blood, obtained on day 0 of AZD1222 vaccination. The receptors come from an adult in good health. The conserved cysteine and the conserved F or W are not part of the CDR3 here.

j_gene | v_gene | CDR3aa
TRBJ1-4 | TRBV7-9 | ASSRGFGSEKLF
TRBJ2-1 | TRBV27 | ASSSSVSSYNEQF
TRBJ1-2 | TRBV18 | ASSPGREDYGYT
TRBJ2-7 | TRBV2 | ASSEVRGDETYEQY
TRBJ2-5 | TRBV7-8 | ASSPNPYQETQY
TRBJ1-2 | TRBV12-3/TRBV12-4 | ASSFGTDYGYT
TRBJ1-3 | TRBV7-2 | ASSFGTPSGNTIY
TRBJ2-1 | TRBV18 | ASSNTAGVVNEQF
TRBJ2-1 | TRBV7-9 | ASSSIDRGAYNEQF
TRBJ2-1 | TRBV6-4 | ASSDSGESRNEQF
TRBJ1-3 | TRBV1 | TSSLQEVRPRQDRGPIY
TRBJ1-6 | TRBV6-4 | ASSEGANSPLH
TRBJ2-3 | TRBV27 | ASRRQDRGWADTQY
TRBJ1-1 | TRBV5-5 | ASSLDLNTEAF
TRBJ2-5 | TRBV12-3/TRBV12-4 | ASSPRNRETQY
TRBJ2-7 | TRBV5-1 | ASSSIRLSGTGVNEQY
TRBJ2-3 | TRBV19 | ASSTLHPDTQY
TRBJ1-4 | TRBV27 | ASSLQNPGQHNEKLF
TRBJ1-1 | TRBV2 | ASETANTEAF
TRBJ1-4 | TRBV4-1 | ASSQDRTATNEKLF
TRBJ1-5 | TRBV12-5 | ASLYRAQPQH
TRBJ1-2 | TRBV4-1 | ASSQPDSNYGYT
TRBJ1-1 | TRBV25-1 | ASSGTGGGGNTEAF
TRBJ2-3 | TRBV9 | ASSQGAGQGTDTQY
TRBJ2-7 | TRBV23-1 | ASSQSTDMTGEQY
TRBJ2-1 | TRBV3-1/TRBV3-2 | ASSQDQRRSGEQF
TRBJ1-4 | TRBV7-8 | ASSQRGYEKLF
TRBJ2-7 | TRBV5-5 | ASSLWDRGGYEQY
TRBJ1-3 | TRBV10-3 | AMKPGPSSSGNTIY
TRBJ1-1 | TRBV12-5 | ASGLVLGRGGGDSDTEAF
TRBJ2-4 | TRBV6-1 | ASSEWDRGRENIQY
TRBJ1-2 | TRBV19 | ASSIGGTYYGYT
TRBJ2-7 | TRBV18 | ASSRETGEYEQY
TRBJ2-1 | TRBV12-3/TRBV12-4 | ASTGDGNEQF
TRBJ2-3 | TRBV24-1 | ATSDPRGSGGADTQY
TRBJ2-3 | TRBV10-2 | ASTGTGGSTDTQY
TRBJ2-7 | TRBV2 | ASTTGQGRDEQY
TRBJ2-7 | TRBV6-5 | ASSYFRGYEQY
TRBJ2-2 | TRBV4-3 | ASSQENWNTGELF
TRBJ1-2 | TRBV18 | ASSPSGTGGYGYT